This TCR beta chain comes out of a study of T-cell reconstitution after alpha-beta-depleted transplantation in children. Trimming pared 0 bases from V and 1 base from J, leaving 4 bases between. This CDR3 has 14 residues. In germline, CDR1 is SGHAT, CDR2 FQNNGV. Unique molecular identifiers featured in how the TCRbeta library was prepared. TCRdb called the PCR reads again in MiXCR, with one record for every CDR3 protein. In the table there are about 600,000 distinct CDR3 sequences, 20% to 25% of which are singletons. In its sample, this clonotype was seen a few times. Its specificity is not known. Study results and limitations: As was reported, about two months after transplant, alpha-beta T cells came from several hundred expanded graft clones. Surviving thymic progenitors and recipient T cells were the source of high TCRbeta diversity at day 60 in some patients. T-cell counts and diversity were attributed mostly to newly produced T cells one year after transplant.

The sequences come from PBMCs, mostly from graft donor cells, collected 360 days after TCRalphabeta/CD19-depleted stem cell transplant. V usage is TRBV11-2 and J usage is TRBJ1-5, with no clear D. The TCR originated in a boy younger than two who had a stem cell transplant for acute myeloid leukemia, so the T cells may come from the graft donor. The CDR3 DNA reads as TGTGCCAGCAGCTTAGATGCCAGCAATCAGCCCCAGCATTTT. Translating gives CASSLDASNQPQHF.